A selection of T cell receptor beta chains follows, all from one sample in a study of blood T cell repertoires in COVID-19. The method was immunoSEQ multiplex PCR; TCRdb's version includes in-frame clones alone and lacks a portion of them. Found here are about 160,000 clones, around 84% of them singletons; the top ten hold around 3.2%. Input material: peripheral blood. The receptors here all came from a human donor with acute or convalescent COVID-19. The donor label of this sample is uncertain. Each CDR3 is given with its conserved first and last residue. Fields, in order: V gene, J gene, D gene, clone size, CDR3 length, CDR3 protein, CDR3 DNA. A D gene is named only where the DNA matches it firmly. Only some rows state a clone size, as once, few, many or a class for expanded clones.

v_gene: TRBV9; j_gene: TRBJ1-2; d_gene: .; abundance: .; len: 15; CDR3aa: CASRGGSGRLYGYTF; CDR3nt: TGTGCCAGCAGGGGGGGATCAGGGCGGCTGTATGGCTACACCTTC
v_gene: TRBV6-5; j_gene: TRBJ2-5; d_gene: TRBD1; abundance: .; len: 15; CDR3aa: CASSRNRGTGETQYF; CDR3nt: TGTGCCAGCAGCCGAAACAGGGGGACGGGAGAGACCCAGTACTTC
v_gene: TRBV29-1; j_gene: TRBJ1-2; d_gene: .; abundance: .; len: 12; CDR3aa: CSVETGAEGYTF; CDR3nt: TGCAGCGTTGAAACAGGAGCAGAAGGCTACACCTTC
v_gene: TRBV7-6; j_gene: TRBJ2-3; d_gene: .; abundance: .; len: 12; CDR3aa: CASSRGVDTQYF; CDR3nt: TGTGCCAGCAGCCGCGGGGTGGATACGCAGTATTTT
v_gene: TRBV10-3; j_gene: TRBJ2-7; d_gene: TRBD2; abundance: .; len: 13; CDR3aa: CAIGSGGRDEQYF; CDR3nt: TGTGCCATCGGTAGCGGGGGAAGGGACGAGCAGTACTTC
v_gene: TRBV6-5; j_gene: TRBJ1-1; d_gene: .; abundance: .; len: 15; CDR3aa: CASRGERVSNTEAFF; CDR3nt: TGTGCCAGCCGGGGGGAAAGGGTTTCGAACACTGAAGCTTTCTTT
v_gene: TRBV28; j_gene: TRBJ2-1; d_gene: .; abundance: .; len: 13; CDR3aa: CASSLIQENEQFF; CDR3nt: TGTGCCAGCAGTTTAATTCAGGAAAATGAGCAGTTCTTC
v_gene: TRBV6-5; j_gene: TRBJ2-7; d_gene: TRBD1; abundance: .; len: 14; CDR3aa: CASSPWTGGYEQYF; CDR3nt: TGTGCCAGCAGTCCATGGACAGGGGGGTACGAGCAGTACTTC
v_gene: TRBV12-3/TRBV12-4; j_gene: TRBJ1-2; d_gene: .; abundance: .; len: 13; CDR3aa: CASSFQNSYGYTF; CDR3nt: TGTGCCAGCAGTTTCCAGAACAGTTATGGCTACACCTTC
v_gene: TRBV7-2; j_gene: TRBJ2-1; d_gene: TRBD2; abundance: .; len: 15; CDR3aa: CASTRGDSPYNEQFF; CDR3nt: TGTGCCAGCACCCGGGGGGATAGCCCATACAATGAGCAGTTCTTC
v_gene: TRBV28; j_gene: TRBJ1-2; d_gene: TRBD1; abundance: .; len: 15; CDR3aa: CASHRTGGRGYGYTF; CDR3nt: TGTGCCAGCCATCGAACAGGGGGCAGGGGCTATGGCTACACCTTC
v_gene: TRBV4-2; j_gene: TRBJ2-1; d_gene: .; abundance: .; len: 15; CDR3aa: CASSQGIGEVHEQFF; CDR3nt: TGTGCCAGCAGCCAAGGTATAGGCGAGGTCCATGAGCAGTTCTTC
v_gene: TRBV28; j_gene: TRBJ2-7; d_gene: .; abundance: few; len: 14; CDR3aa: CASSLWAVTYEQYF; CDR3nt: TGTGCCAGCAGTTTATGGGCGGTTACCTACGAGCAGTACTTC
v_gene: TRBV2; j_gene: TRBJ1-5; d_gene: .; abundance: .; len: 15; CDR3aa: CASSELGGSNQPQHF; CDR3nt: TGTGCCAGCAGTGAATTAGGGGGAAGCAATCAGCCCCAGCATTTT
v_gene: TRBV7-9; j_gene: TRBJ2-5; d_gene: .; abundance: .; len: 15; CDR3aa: CASSLAGGGEETQYF; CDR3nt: TGTGCCAGCAGCTTAGCGGGAGGAGGGGAAGAGACCCAGTACTTC
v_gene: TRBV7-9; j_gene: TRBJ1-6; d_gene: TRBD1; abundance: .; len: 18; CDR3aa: CASSSGQGTLSYNSPLHF; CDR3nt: TGTGCCAGCAGCTCGGGACAGGGGACTCTCTCCTATAATTCACCCCTCCACTTT
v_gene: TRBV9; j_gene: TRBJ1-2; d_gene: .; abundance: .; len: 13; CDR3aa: CASSVTGNYGYTF; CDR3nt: TGTGCCAGCAGCGTAACAGGGAACTATGGCTACACCTTC